Reported below is one TCR beta chain. This record belongs to a study of regulatory T cells in long-lasting Graves disease. CDR1 and CDR2 from the germline V gene are MNHEY and SMNVEV (reference sequence). V shed 6 bases and J shed 5 bases, with 11 bases lying between them. The CDR3 consists of 13 residues. Described time point: newly diagnosed GD, antithyroid drugs for less than 3 months. PBMC-extracted RNA yielded the TCR library. Building the TCR beta libraries relied on iRepertoire HTBI primers, and CDR3 regions underwent Arm-PCR. TCRdb reprocessed the multiplex PCR reads via MiXCR and lists one record per CDR3 protein. The table records over 450,000 distinct CDR3 sequences, 12% of them present only once. The sample was also reused in another study, on T cells in Graves' hyperthyroidism and ophthalmopathy. That report notes: Each diagnosis drew on symptoms, thyroxine, TRAb, thyroid ultrasound and orbital computed tomography findings.

Material: peripheral blood mononuclear cells (PBMCs), obtained at new diagnosis, from a patient treated with antithyroid drugs. This receptor was taken from a woman under 40 with Graves disease. This rearrangement joins TRBV27 to TRBJ2-1; D is perhaps TRBD1 (6 bases). The CDR3 nucleotides read TGTGCCAGCAGGATAGGGGGTAACAATGAGCAGTTCTTC. Amino acids: CASRIGGNNEQFF.